The 24 T cell receptor beta chains below were found in one sample sequenced in a study of OX40 agonist ivuxolimab in advanced cancers. TCRdb's table, derived via immunoSEQ multiplex PCR, lists solely in-frame clones and lacks some. Here the sample spans tens of thousands of clones, around nine tenths being singletons. This specimen consisted of CD4+ or CD8+ T cells sorted from blood, obtained in a trial of the OX40 agonist ivuxolimab. The source is an adult with an advanced solid tumor such as melanoma, head and neck, liver or kidney cancer.

The chain recombines TRBV6-5 with TRBJ1-2; D is perhaps TRBD1 (5 bases). The CDR3 runs 14 residues. Trimming left V 2 bases short and J 4 bases short, with 11 bases between. Germline V gene sequence: CDR1 MNHEY, CDR2 SVGAGI. DNA for the CDR3: TGTGCCAGCAGTTACGCGGGGGAGGGCTATGGCTACACCTTC. This gives the protein CASSYAGEGYGYTF.

The J gene is TRBJ1-2, the V gene TRBV25-1; D not certain. Trimming removed 7 bases at V and 8 bases at J, with 20 bases between. The germline CDR1 and CDR2 sequences are MGHDK and SYGVNS. CDR3 size: 14 residues. The CDR3 sequence: CASTEGGSSGGYTF. DNA of the CDR3: TGTGCCAGCACCGAGGGAGGCTCCTCTGGGGGCTACACCTTC.

The V call is TRBV4-3, the J call TRBJ2-2; no clear D gene. With 7 bases removed from V and 0 bases from J, the gap between germline ends came to 9 bases. This CDR3 contains 14 residues. The germline gives CDR1 LGHNA, CDR2 YSLEER. DNA for the CDR3: TGCGCCAGCACCCAGAGTGCGAACACCGGGGAGCTGTTTTTT. It is translated as CASTQSANTGELFF.

The chain employs TRBV4-2 and TRBJ2-3; tentative D call: TRBD1 (6 bases). The germline V and J ends were trimmed by 6 bases and 2 bases, with 15 bases remaining between them. This CDR3 spans 15 amino acids. Germline CDR1 reads LGHNA; CDR2 reads YNFKEQ. In nucleotides, the CDR3 is TGTGCCAGCAGTCCAGAGGGGGACCTCACAGATACGCAGTATTTT. Encoded protein: CASSPEGDLTDTQYF.

V usage is TRBV6-5 and J usage is TRBJ1-1; 7 bases match TRBD1. There are 13 residues in the CDR3. Trimming removed 8 bases from V and 0 bases from J; junction bases left unmatched: 3. From germline, CDR1 is MNHEY and CDR2 SVGAGI. This chain's CDR3 is CASETGMNTEAFF. In DNA form, the CDR3 reads TGTGCCAGCGAGACAGGGATGAACACTGAAGCTTTCTTT.

The sample holds one count of this clone. The chain recombines TRBV6-5 with TRBJ1-2; no reliable D call. Trimming removed 8 bases at V and 1 base at J, with 8 bases between. The germline V gene has CDR1 MNHEY and CDR2 SVGAGI. The length of the CDR3 is 12 residues. CDR3 in amino acids: CASVGDNYGYTF. The CDR3 coding sequence is TGTGCCAGCGTCGGCGATAACTATGGCTACACCTTC.

The chain recombines TRBV19 with TRBJ1-1, with 7 positions matching TRBD1. The junction had 4 bases not matched to a gene; V was cut back by 6 bases and J by 3 bases. The germline V gene has CDR1 LNHDA and CDR2 SQIVND (reference sequence). There are 13 residues in the CDR3. The CDR3 loop is CASRKGTDTEAFF. CDR3 coding DNA: TGTGCCAGTAGGAAAGGGACAGACACTGAAGCTTTCTTT.

This clone was seen only once. The chain uses TRBV9 and TRBJ2-7; 9 bases match TRBD1. J gave up 4 bases and V 4 bases, and 3 bases lay outside the gene matches. Per germline, CDR1 SGDLS and CDR2 YYNGEE. The CDR3 totals 13 residues. The CDR3 sequence: CASSLGQGYEQYF. CDR3 sequence (DNA): TGTGCCAGCAGCCTCGGACAGGGGTACGAGCAGTACTTC.

The chain uses TRBV19 and TRBJ2-7; possible D gene TRBD1, 6 bases. Trimming cost V 5 bases and J 2 bases, with 16 bases left between them. This CDR3 has 15 residues. Germline V lookup: CDR1 LNHDA, CDR2 SQIVND (reference sequence). The CDR3 reads CASSLSEGTPYEQYF. The CDR3 DNA reads TGTGCCAGTAGTCTCTCCGAGGGGACACCCTACGAGCAGTACTTC.

J is TRBJ2-7 and V is TRBV6-5, with 9 bases lining up with TRBD1. The CDR3 is 15 amino acids. V gave up 1 base and J gave up 5 bases; unmatched junction bases: 6. Germline V gene data show CDR1 as MNHEY and CDR2 as SVGAGI. CDR3 DNA: TGTGCCAGCAGTTACTTGGGACAGGGCGGCGACGAGCAGTACTTC. As protein: CASSYLGQGGDEQYF.

This clone was detected once. The J gene is TRBJ2-3, the V gene TRBV5-6; D possibly uses TRBD1 or TRBD2 (6 bases each). The CDR3 loop spans 17 amino acids. The V gene's germline CDR1 is SGHDT and CDR2 YYEEEE. V was pared by 4 bases and J by 2 bases, with 20 bases between. For the CDR3, the DNA is TGTGCCAGCAGCCCCAATCAAGTGGGGGGCCCCACAGATACGCAGTATTTT. As protein: CASSPNQVGGPTDTQYF.

This rearrangement joins TRBV7-8 to TRBJ2-5; D is perhaps TRBD2 (7 bases). Germline assignment: CDR1 SGHVS and CDR2 FQNEAQ. The CDR3 sequence is 13 residues long. V lost 7 bases to trimming and J lost 5 bases, with 14 bases between them. The CDR3 DNA follows: TGTGCCAGCATCACGGGGGGCCGGGAGACCCAGTACTTC. Translating gives CASITGGRETQYF.

The chain links TRBV13 to TRBJ1-6; possible D gene TRBD1, 5 bases. The germline V and J ends were trimmed by 5 bases and 0 bases, with 17 bases remaining between them. Germline V lookup: CDR1 PRHDT, CDR2 FYEKMQ (reference sequence). CDR3 size: 18 residues. In nucleotides, the CDR3 is TGTGCCAGCAGCCCGCCTGGGGGGATTAGCTCCTATAATTCACCCCTCCACTTT. Its protein product is CASSPPGGISSYNSPLHF. The full variable domain, completed using reference TRBV13 and TRBJ1-6, is AAGVIQSPRHLIKEKRETATLKCYPIPRHDTVYWYQQGPGQDPQFLISFYEKMQSDKGSIPDRFSAQQFSDYHSELNMSSLELGDSALYFCASSPPGGISSYNSPLHFGNGTRLTVT.

The chain has TRBV5-4 and TRBJ1-5; TRBD1 might be the D (5 bases). V lost 4 bases and J 5 bases, leaving 7 bases between the germline ends. This CDR3 has 12 amino acids. Germline-derived CDR1 and CDR2 are SGHNT and YYREEE (reference sequence). The CDR3 loop is CASSLGDQPQHF. In nucleotides, the CDR3 is TGTGCCAGCAGCCTAGGGGATCAGCCCCAGCATTTT.

The CDR3 sequence is CASSDEDRAEQYF. The CDR3, as DNA: TGTGCCAGCAGTGACGAAGACAGGGCCGAGCAGTACTTC. The genes are TRBV6-6 and TRBJ2-7; 7 nucleotides agree with TRBD1. This CDR3 has 13 amino acids. CDR1 is MNHNY, CDR2 SVGAGI, per germline (reference sequence). Trimming cost V 5 bases and J 6 bases; bases outside gene matches: 7.

The rearrangement links TRBV16 to TRBJ1-1; unclear D gene. Trimming pared 0 bases from V and 1 base from J, leaving 9 bases between. The CDR3 contains 15 residues. Germline V gene sequence: CDR1 KGHSY, CDR2 FQNENV. CDR3 loop: CASSQSEVQNTEAFF. CDR3 in DNA: TGTGCCAGCAGCCAATCGGAAGTGCAGAACACTGAAGCTTTCTTT.

The chain recombines TRBV27 with TRBJ1-5; the D gene is possibly TRBD1 (6 bases). The CDR3 totals 13 residues. V dropped 6 bases and J dropped 2 bases, with 8 bases sitting between them. Germline CDR1 and CDR2: MNHEY and SMNVEV (reference sequence). CDR3 in amino acids: CASRSGGNQPQHF. The CDR3 nucleotides are TGTGCCAGCAGATCAGGGGGCAATCAGCCCCAGCATTTT.

The chain employs TRBV7-9 and TRBJ2-5; no definite D call. V was shortened by 1 base and J by 4 bases, with 10 bases between the two germline ends. This CDR3 comprises 14 residues. From germline, CDR1 is SEHNR and CDR2 FQNEAQ (reference sequence). The CDR3 bases are TGTGCCAGCAGCTTAGGGGGTCTAGGAGAGACCCAGTACTTC. It encodes CASSLGGLGETQYF.

By sample fraction, this clone is medium-sized. The chain uses TRBV7-3 and TRBJ1-1; D is possibly TRBD1 (6 bases). Germline CDR1 is SGHTA and CDR2 is FQGTGA. Between the trimmed V and J ends, which lost 0 bases and 4 bases, there was a span of 9 bases. The CDR3 has 14 residues. The CDR3: CASSLTGGITEAFF. CDR3 coding DNA: TGTGCCAGCAGCTTAACAGGGGGGATCACTGAAGCTTTCTTT.

This chain links TRBV4-3 with TRBJ1-1; D ambiguous. V was clipped by 1 base and J by 9 bases, with 12 bases between them. The CDR3 runs 13 residues. Germline CDR1 reads LGHNA; CDR2 reads YSLEER. CDR3 coding DNA: TGCGCCAGCAGCCAAGGGGCTATCGGAAAAGCTTTCTTT. Encoded protein: CASSQGAIGKAFF.

Only a few counts were recorded for this clone. The V call is TRBV2, the J call TRBJ1-1; D is unresolved. Trimming took off 6 bases at V and 11 bases at J, with 10 bases between the two ends. Germline CDR1 SNHLY, CDR2 FYNNEI. This CDR3 is built from 10 residues. In DNA, the CDR3 is TGTGCCAGCAGCCTTGGTCCGGCTTTCTTT. Translating gives CASSLGPAFF. The entire variable domain, with the rest obtained from reference TRBV2 and TRBJ1-1, is as follows: EPEVTQTPSHQVTQMGQEVILRCVPISNHLYFYWYRQILGQKVEFLVSFYNNEISEKSEIFDDQFSVERPDGSNFTLKIRSTKLEDSAMYFCASSLGPAFFGQGTRLTVV.

The V and J genes are TRBV19 and TRBJ1-1; D is perhaps TRBD1 (5 bases). Germline CDR1 and CDR2: LNHDA and SQIVND (reference sequence). The CDR3 totals 14 residues. Trimming stripped 1 base from V and 3 bases from J, with 9 bases between. For the CDR3, the DNA is TGTGCCAGTAGTATAGTGGGGGGGGACACTGAAGCTTTCTTT. This encodes CASSIVGGDTEAFF.

The chain is built from TRBV10-3 and TRBJ2-7; D might be TRBD1 (6 bases). The V and J ends lost 9 bases and 3 bases respectively, with 15 bases between them. This CDR3 is built from 13 residues. Looked up from germline, CDR1 is ENHRY and CDR2 is SYGVKD. The DNA for the CDR3 is TGTGCCATATGCCGGGACAAGGTCTACGAGCAGTACTTC. Translating gives CAICRDKVYEQYF.

The rearrangement links TRBV9 to TRBJ1-3; tentative D call: TRBD1 (6 bases). CDR1 and CDR2 (germline): SGDLS, YYNGEE. V lost 6 bases, J lost 2 bases, and 15 bases lay in between. CDR3 length equals 15 residues. The CDR3 DNA reads TGTGCCAGCACCTCGGGCCGGGGGCCTGGAAACACCATATATTTT. This codes for CASTSGRGPGNTIYF. Filled out from reference TRBV9 and TRBJ1-3, the complete variable domain reads DSGVTQTPKHLITATGQRVTLRCSPRSGDLSVYWYQQSLDQGLQFLIQYYNGEERAKGNILERFSAQQFPDLHSELNLSSLELGDSALYFCASTSGRGPGNTIYFGEGSWLTVV.